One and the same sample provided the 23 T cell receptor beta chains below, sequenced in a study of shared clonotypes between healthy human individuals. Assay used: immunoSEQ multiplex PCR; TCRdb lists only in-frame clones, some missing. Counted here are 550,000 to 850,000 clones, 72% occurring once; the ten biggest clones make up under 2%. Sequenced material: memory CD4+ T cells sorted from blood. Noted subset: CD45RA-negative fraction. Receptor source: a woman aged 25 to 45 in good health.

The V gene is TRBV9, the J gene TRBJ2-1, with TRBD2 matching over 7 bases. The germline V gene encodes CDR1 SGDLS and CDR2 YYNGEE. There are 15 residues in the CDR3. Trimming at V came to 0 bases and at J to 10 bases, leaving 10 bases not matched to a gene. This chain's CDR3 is CASSVEGGRAREQFF. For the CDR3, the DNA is TGTGCCAGCAGCGTAGAAGGTGGGAGGGCACGGGAGCAGTTCTTC.

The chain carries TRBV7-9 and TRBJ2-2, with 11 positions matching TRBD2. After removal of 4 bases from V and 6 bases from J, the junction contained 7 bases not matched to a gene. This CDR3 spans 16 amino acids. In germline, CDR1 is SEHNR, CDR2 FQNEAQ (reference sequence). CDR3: CASSSYSGRAAGELFF. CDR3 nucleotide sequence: TGTGCCAGCAGCTCCTATAGCGGGAGGGCCGCCGGGGAGCTGTTTTTT.

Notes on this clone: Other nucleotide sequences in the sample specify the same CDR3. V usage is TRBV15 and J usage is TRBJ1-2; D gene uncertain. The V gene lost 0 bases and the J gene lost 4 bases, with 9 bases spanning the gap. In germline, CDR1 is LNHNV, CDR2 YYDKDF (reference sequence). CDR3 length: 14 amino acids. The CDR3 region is CATSRDRDGYGYTF. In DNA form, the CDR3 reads TGTGCCACCAGCAGAGATCGGGATGGCTATGGCTACACCTTC.

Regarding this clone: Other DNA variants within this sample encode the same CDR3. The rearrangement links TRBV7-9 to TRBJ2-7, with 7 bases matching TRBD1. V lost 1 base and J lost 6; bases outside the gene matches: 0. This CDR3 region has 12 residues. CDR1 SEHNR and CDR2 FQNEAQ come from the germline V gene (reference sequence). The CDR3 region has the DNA TGTGCCAGCAGCTTAGACAGGGGCGAGCAGTACTTC. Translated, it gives CASSLDRGEQYF.

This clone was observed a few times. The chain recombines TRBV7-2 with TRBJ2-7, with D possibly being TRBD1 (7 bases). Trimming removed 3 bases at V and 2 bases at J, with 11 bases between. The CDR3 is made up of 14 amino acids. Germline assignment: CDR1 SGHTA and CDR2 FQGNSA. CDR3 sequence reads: CASSFQGGPYEQYF. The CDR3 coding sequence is TGTGCCAGCAGCTTTCAGGGGGGCCCCTACGAGCAGTACTTC.

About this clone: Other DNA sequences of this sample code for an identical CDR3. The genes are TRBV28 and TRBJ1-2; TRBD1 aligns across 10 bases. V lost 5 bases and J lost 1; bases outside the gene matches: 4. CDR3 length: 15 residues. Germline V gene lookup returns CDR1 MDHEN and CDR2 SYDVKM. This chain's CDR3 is CASSTRDRGNYGYTF. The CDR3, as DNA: TGTGCCAGCAGTACTCGGGACAGGGGTAACTATGGCTACACCTTC.

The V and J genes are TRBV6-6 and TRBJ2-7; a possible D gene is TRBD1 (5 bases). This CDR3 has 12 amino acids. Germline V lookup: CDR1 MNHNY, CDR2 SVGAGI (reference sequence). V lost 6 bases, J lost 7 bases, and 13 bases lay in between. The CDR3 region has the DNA TGTGCCAGCAGCTCATCCTCAGGGGAGCAGTACTTC. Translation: CASSSSSGEQYF.

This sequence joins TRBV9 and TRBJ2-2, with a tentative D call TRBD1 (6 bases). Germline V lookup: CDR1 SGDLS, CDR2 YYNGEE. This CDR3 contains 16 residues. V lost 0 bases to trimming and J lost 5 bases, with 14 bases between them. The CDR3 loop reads CASSVEGGVRTGELFF. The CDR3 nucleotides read TGTGCCAGCAGCGTAGAAGGGGGAGTGCGGACCGGGGAGCTGTTTTTT.

The CDR3: CASSASGTGYYQPQHF. As DNA, the CDR3 is TGTGCCAGCAGTGCTTCCGGGACAGGGTATTATCAGCCCCAGCATTTT. This chain connects TRBV25-1 to TRBJ1-5; 9 bases match TRBD1. Germline trimming cut 4 bases from V and 5 bases from J; bases unmatched to any gene: 9. The germline gives CDR1 MGHDK, CDR2 SYGVNS. This CDR3 has 16 amino acids.

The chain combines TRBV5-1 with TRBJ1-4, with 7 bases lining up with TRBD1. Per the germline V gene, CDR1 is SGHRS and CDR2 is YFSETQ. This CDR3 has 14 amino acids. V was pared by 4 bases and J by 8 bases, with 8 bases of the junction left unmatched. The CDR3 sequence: CASSHGQGGEKLFF. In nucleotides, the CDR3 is TGCGCCAGCAGCCACGGTCAGGGGGGAGAAAAACTGTTTTTT.

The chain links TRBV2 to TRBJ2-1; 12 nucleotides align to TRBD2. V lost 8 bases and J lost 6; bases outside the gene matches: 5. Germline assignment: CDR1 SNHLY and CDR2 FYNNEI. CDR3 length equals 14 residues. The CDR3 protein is CASVLAGGVNEQFF. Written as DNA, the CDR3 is TGTGCCAGCGTCCTAGCGGGGGGGGTCAATGAGCAGTTCTTC.

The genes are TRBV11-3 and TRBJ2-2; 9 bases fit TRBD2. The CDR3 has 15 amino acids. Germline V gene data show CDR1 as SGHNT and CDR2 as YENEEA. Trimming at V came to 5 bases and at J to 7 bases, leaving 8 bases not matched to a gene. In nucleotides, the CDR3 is TGTGCCAGCAGCCCCGGGACTAGCCGTAACGGGGAGCTGTTTTTT. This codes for CASSPGTSRNGELFF.

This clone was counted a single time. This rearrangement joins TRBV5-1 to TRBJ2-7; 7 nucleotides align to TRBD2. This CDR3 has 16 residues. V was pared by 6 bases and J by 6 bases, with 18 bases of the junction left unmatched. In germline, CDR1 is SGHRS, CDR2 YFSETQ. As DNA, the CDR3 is TGCGCCAGCACCTCAATTGGGGTAAATACGGGGGGCGAGCAGTACTTC. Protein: CASTSIGVNTGGEQYF. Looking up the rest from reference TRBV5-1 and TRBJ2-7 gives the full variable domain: KAGVTQTPRYLIKTRGQQVTLSCSPISGHRSVSWYQQTPGQGLQFLFEYFSETQRNKGNFPGRFSGRQFSNSRSEMNVSTLELGDSALYLCASTSIGVNTGGEQYFGPGTRLTVT.

CDR3 sequence: CASSLTEGRYNEQFF. The CDR3 DNA reads as TGTGCCAGCAGCTTAACGGAGGGTCGATACAATGAGCAGTTCTTC. V usage is TRBV7-3 and J usage is TRBJ2-1; a possible D gene is TRBD2 (6 bases). V lost 0 bases to trimming and J lost 4 bases, with 10 bases between them. The CDR3 spans 15 residues. The V gene's germline CDR1 is SGHTA and CDR2 FQGTGA.

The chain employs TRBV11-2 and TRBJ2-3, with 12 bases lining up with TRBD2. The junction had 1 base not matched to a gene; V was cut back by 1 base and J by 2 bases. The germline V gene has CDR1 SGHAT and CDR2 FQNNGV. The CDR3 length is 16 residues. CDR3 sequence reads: CASSLGTSGITDTQYF. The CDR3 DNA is TGTGCCAGCAGCTTAGGGACTAGCGGGATCACAGATACGCAGTATTTT.

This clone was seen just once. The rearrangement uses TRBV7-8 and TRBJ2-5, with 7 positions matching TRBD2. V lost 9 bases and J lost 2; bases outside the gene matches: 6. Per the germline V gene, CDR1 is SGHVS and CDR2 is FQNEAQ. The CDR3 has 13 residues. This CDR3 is CASNPGGQETQYF. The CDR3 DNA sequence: TGTGCCAGTAACCCGGGGGGACAAGAGACCCAGTACTTC.

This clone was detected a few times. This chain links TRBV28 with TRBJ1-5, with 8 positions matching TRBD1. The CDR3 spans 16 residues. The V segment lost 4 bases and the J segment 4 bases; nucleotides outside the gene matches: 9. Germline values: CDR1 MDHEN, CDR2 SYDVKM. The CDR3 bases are TGTGCCAGCAGTTCGAGTTCGACAGGGGCAAATCAGCCCCAGCATTTT. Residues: CASSSSSTGANQPQHF.

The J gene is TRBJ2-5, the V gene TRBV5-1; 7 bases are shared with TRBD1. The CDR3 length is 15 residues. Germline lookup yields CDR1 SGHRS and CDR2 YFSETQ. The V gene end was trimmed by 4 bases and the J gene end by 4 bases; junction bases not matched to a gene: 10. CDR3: CASSPPLRQGETQYF. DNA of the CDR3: TGCGCCAGCAGCCCCCCCTTAAGACAGGGAGAGACCCAGTACTTC.

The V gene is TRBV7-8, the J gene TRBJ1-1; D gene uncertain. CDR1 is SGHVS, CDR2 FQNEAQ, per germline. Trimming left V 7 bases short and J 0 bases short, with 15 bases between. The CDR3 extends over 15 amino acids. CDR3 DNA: TGTGCCAGCACCCCAAGATTTTTTATGAACACTGAAGCTTTCTTT. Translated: CASTPRFFMNTEAFF.

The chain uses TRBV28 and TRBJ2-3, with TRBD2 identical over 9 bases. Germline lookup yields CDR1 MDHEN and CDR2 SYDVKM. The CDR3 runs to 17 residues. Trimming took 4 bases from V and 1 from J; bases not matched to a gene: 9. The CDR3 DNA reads TGTGCCAGCAGTTCCCTAATGGTAGCGGGAGGCACAGATACGCAGTATTTT. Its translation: CASSSLMVAGGTDTQYF. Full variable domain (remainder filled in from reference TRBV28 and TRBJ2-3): DVKVTQSSRYLVKRTGEKVFLECVQDMDHENMFWYRQDPGLGLRLIYFSYDVKMKEKGDIPEGYSVSREKKERFSLILESASTNQTSMYLCASSSLMVAGGTDTQYFGPGTRLTVL.

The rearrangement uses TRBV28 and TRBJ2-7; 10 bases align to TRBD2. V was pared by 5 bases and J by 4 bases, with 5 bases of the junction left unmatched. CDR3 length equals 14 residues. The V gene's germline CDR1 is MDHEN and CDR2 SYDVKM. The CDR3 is CASSPTSGFYEQYF. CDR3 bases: TGTGCCAGCAGTCCGACTAGCGGGTTTTACGAGCAGTACTTC.

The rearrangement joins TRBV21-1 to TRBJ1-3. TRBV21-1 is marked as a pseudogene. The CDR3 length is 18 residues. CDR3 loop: CASTPETPRSRSGNTIYF. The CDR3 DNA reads TGTGCCAGCACCCCTGAGACGCCCCGATCCCGCTCTGGAAACACCATATATTTT.

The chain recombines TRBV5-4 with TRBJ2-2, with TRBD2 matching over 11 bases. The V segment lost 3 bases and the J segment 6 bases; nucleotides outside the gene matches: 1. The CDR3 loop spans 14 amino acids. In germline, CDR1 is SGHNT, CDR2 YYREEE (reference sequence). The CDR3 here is CASSSLAGAGELFF. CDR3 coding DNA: TGTGCCAGCAGCTCACTAGCGGGAGCCGGGGAGCTGTTTTTT.